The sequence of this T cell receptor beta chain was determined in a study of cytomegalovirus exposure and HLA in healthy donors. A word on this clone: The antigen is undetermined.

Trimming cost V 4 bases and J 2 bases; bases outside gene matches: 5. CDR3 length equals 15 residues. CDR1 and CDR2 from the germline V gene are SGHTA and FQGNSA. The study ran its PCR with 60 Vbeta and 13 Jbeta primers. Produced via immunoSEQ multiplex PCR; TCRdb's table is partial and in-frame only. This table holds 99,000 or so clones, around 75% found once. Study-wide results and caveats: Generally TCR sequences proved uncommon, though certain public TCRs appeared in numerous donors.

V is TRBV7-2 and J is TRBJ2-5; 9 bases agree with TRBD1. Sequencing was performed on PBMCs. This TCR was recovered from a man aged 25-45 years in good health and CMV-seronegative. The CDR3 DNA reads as TGTGCCAGCAGCTCCTACGGGACAGGGCAAGAGACCCAGTACTTC. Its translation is CASSSYGTGQETQYF.